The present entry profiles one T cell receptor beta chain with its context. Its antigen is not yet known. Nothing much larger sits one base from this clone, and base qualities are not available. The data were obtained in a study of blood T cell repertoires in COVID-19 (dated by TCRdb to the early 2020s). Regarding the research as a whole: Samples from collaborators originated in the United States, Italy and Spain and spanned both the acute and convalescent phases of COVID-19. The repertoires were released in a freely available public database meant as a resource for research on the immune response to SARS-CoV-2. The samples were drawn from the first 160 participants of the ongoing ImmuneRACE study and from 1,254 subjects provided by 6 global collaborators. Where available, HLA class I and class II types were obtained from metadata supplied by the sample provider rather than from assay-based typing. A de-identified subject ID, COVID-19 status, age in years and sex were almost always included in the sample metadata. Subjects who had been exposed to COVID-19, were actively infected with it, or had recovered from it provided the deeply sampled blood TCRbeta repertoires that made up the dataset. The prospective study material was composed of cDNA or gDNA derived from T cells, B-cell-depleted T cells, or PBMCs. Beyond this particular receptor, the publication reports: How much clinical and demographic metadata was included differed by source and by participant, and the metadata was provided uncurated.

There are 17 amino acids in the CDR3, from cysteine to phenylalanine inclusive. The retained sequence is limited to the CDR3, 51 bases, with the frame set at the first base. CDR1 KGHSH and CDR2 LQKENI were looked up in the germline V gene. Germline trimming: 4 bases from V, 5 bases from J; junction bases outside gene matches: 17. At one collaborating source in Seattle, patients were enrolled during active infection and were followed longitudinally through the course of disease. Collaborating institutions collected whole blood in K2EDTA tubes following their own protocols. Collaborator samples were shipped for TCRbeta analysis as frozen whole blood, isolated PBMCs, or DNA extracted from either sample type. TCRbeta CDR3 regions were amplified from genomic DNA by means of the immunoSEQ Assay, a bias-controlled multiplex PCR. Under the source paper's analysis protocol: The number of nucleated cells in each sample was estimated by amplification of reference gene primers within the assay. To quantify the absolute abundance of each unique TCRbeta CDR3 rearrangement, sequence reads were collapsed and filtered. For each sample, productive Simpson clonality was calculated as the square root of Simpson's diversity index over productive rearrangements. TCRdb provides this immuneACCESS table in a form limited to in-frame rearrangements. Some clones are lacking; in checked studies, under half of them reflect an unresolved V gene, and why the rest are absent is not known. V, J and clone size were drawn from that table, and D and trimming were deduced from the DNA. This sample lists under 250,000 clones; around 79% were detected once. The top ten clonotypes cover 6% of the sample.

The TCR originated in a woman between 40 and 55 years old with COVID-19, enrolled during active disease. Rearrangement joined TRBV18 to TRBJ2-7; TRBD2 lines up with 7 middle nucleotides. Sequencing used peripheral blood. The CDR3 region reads CASSQIYQRREPHEQYF. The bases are TGTGCCAGCTCACAAATCTACCAAAGGCGGGAGCCCCACGAGCAGTACTTC. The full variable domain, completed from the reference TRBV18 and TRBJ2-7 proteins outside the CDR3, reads NAGVMQNPRHLVRRRGQEARLRCSPMKGHSHVYWYRQLPEEGLKFMVYLQKENIIDESGMPKERFSAEFPKEGPSILRIQQVVRGDSAAYFCASSQIYQRREPHEQYFGPGTRLTVT.